Listed below are T cell receptor beta chains from one sample, sequenced in a study of T cell repertoires in cytomegalovirus infection. These receptors' targets are unknown. MiXCR was run by TCRdb on the reads, yielding one entry per CDR3 protein. Counted here are 40,000 to 55,000 distinct CDR3 sequences, around 20% occurring once; the ten biggest clones make up around 27%. Sequencing used CD8+ T cells from cultured PBMCs, obtained from culture after CMV antigen stimulation. The origin of the receptors is a human donor in good health (CMV status not recorded). Some clones in this sample may be carry-over from other donors' samples. Each CDR3 is given with its conserved first and last residue. A D gene is named only where the DNA matches it firmly. The size of a clone is reported for some rows only, either as once, few or many, or as a class for expanded clones.

J: TRBJ2-2; size: -; V: TRBV12-3/TRBV12-4; D: -; DNA: TGTGCCAGCAGTTATAGGACCACCGGGGAGCTGTTTTTT; CDR3: CASSYRTTGELFF
J: TRBJ2-7; size: large; V: TRBV7-8; D: -; DNA: TGTGCCAGCAGCTCCGGGAACTACGAGCAGTACTTC; CDR3: CASSSGNYEQYF
J: TRBJ2-7; size: -; V: TRBV19; D: -; DNA: TGTGCCAGTAGTATCGGGGCTGGGTCTGTCTACGAGCAGTACTTC; CDR3: CASSIGAGSVYEQYF
J: TRBJ2-7; size: medium-sized; V: TRBV7-2; D: -; DNA: TGTGCCAGCAGCTCGGTCCCGTCCTACGAGCAGTACTTC; CDR3: CASSSVPSYEQYF
J: TRBJ2-7; size: few; V: TRBV7-8; D: -; DNA: TGTGCCAGCAGCCCACGATCTGGACAGAGCTCCTACGAGCAGTACTTC; CDR3: CASSPRSGQSSYEQYF
J: TRBJ1-5; size: -; V: TRBV9; D: -; DNA: TGTGCCAGCAGCGTCGGCGACACACTCCAGCCCCAGCATTTT; CDR3: CASSVGDTLQPQHF
J: TRBJ2-7; size: many; V: TRBV7-9; D: -; DNA: TGTGCCAGCAGCCACTCCTACGAGCAGTACTTC; CDR3: CASSHSYEQYF
J: TRBJ2-7; size: -; V: TRBV7-3; D: TRBD2; DNA: TGTGCCAGCAGCTTAAACGGCGGGGGTTCATCCTACGAGCAGTACTTC; CDR3: CASSLNGGGSSYEQYF
J: TRBJ2-1; size: few; V: TRBV11-2; D: TRBD1; DNA: TGTGCCAGCAGCCCGACAGGGTCCTACAATGAGCAGTTCTTC; CDR3: CASSPTGSYNEQFF
J: TRBJ1-5; size: few; V: TRBV27; D: -; DNA: TGTGCCAGCAATTTATATCCCCAGCATTTT; CDR3: CASNLYPQHF